The clone carrying this TCR beta chain was counted only a few times. The sample belongs to a study of identical twins. The V and J ends lost 3 bases and 5 bases respectively, with 13 bases between them. The length of the CDR3 is 14 residues. Unique molecular identifiers were in the cDNA, with template-switch universal primer binding. TCRdb reprocessed the 5' RACE reads via MiXCR and lists one record per CDR3 protein. The sample contains approximately 1.8 million distinct CDR3 sequences, more than 30% of which appear only once. The TCR was taken from a newborn girl in good health. The chain is built from TRBV12-3 or TRBV12-4 and TRBJ1-2, with unresolved D. The sequenced sample consisted of cord blood. The CDR3 loop is CASSFSWGPYGYTF. CDR3 nucleotide sequence: TGTGCCAGCAGTTTTTCCTGGGGTCCATATGGCTACACCTTC.